These 27 T cell receptor beta chains were sequenced from one sample in a study of Ad26.COV2.S vaccination and SARS-CoV-2 variants (dated by TCRdb to the early 2020s). Library preparation was by the immunoSEQ multiplex PCR assay. Not all clones reach the TCRdb copy of this immuneACCESS table, which keeps in-frame sequences only. Checked studies attribute under half of the gap to unresolved V genes and leave the rest unexplained. The sample table holds about 280,000 clones, of which approximately 87% were seen once. Jointly, the top ten make up less than 3.5% of the sample. Sample treatment or condition, as interpreted from the label and publication: some 19 received Ad26.COV2.S at low or high dose, single or two shots; about 5 received placebo; per-sample allocation not given. For vaccine and placebo recipients, the sequenced repertoires came from samples collected on day 63 after the first injection.

Sequences were derived from peripheral blood, sampled in a trial of Ad26.COV2.S vaccine versus placebo. The receptors were gathered from a person between 18 and 65 years old who received the Ad26.COV2.S COVID-19 vaccine or a placebo.

This clone was observed once. This chain connects TRBV9 to TRBJ1-6; a possible D gene is TRBD1 (5 bases). The CDR3 contains 16 residues. The ends were cut back, 3 bases at V and 10 bases at J, with 20 bases in the middle. Germline V gives CDR1 SGDLS, CDR2 YYNGEE. The DNA for the CDR3 is TGTGCCAGCAGCGCATCCGGGACGGGACTTCTATCACCCCTCCACTTT. This gives the protein CASSASGTGLLSPLHF.

This chain links TRBV19 with TRBJ1-1; a weak D match, TRBD1 (5 bases). The CDR3 extends over 15 amino acids. Trimming cost V 4 bases and J 5 bases, with 17 bases left between them. The V gene's germline CDR1 is LNHDA and CDR2 SQIVND (reference sequence). The CDR3 sequence: CASSTPWGGRTEAFF. In nucleotides, the CDR3 is TGTGCCAGTAGTACACCTTGGGGGGGGAGGACTGAAGCTTTCTTT. The full variable domain, its missing parts supplied by reference TRBV19 and TRBJ1-1, is DGGITQSPKYLFRKEGQNVTLSCEQNLNHDAMYWYRQDPGQGLRLIYYSQIVNDFQKGDIAEGYSVSREKKESFPLTVTSAQKNPTAFYLCASSTPWGGRTEAFFGQGTRLTVV.

The V and J genes are TRBV27 and TRBJ1-2; perhaps TRBD1 as D (6 bases). The CDR3 loop spans 15 amino acids. V lost 5 bases and J lost 6, with 19 bases in between. Germline V CDR1 and CDR2: MNHEY, SMNVEV (reference sequence). The CDR3 is CASSRGGARKNGYTF. In DNA form, the CDR3 reads TGTGCCAGCAGTAGGGGGGGCGCCAGGAAGAATGGCTACACCTTC.

DNA for the CDR3: TGTGCCAGCAAGAGTACCGGGACAGGGAGCGGCTACACCTTC. Amino acid sequence: CASKSTGTGSGYTF. V is TRBV27 and J is TRBJ1-2; TRBD1 aligns across 9 bases. This CDR3 has 14 amino acids. Germline V lookup: CDR1 MNHEY, CDR2 SMNVEV (reference sequence). The V segment lost 7 bases and the J segment 8 bases; nucleotides outside the gene matches: 11.

The gene calls are TRBV15 and TRBJ1-4; TRBD1 is a possible D gene (6 bases). V was clipped by 0 bases and J by 8 bases, with 10 bases between them. CDR1 and CDR2 (germline): LNHNV, YYDKDF (reference sequence). The CDR3 spans 14 residues. DNA of the CDR3: TGTGCCACCAGCAGAGACAGGGGAGCAGAAAAACTGTTTTTT. Translating gives CATSRDRGAEKLFF.

The chain has TRBV11-2 and TRBJ2-7; no clear D gene. V shed 2 bases and J shed 7 bases, with 6 bases lying between them. Germline values: CDR1 SGHAT, CDR2 FQNNGV. The CDR3 loop spans 11 amino acids. CDR3 in DNA: TGTGCCAGCAGCTTATTGAGGGAGCAGTACTTC. It specifies CASSLLREQYF. Full variable domain (missing parts from reference TRBV11-2 and TRBJ2-7): EAGVAQSPRYKIIEKRQSVAFWCNPISGHATLYWYQQILGQGPKLLIQFQNNGVVDDSQLPKDRFSAERLKGVDSTLKIQPAKLEDSAVYLCASSLLREQYFGPGTRLTVT.

The rearrangement joins TRBV28 to TRBJ2-7; unclear D gene. V was cut by 2 bases and J by 6 bases, with 8 bases left in between. Germline V CDR1 and CDR2: MDHEN, SYDVKM. The CDR3 is 12 amino acids. CDR3 DNA sequence: TGTGCCAGCAGTTTAAAGGGCCTCGAGCAGTACTTC. Protein sequence: CASSLKGLEQYF. Complete variable domain (other parts from reference TRBV28 and TRBJ2-7): DVKVTQSSRYLVKRTGEKVFLECVQDMDHENMFWYRQDPGLGLRLIYFSYDVKMKEKGDIPEGYSVSREKKERFSLILESASTNQTSMYLCASSLKGLEQYFGPGTRLTVT.

This chain connects TRBV27 to TRBJ2-6; 8 bases align to TRBD1. Germline CDR1 MNHEY, CDR2 SMNVEV (reference sequence). The CDR3 spans 17 residues. V dropped 6 bases and J dropped 1; count of bases not matched to a gene: 8. The CDR3 reads CASSQTGVVSGANVLTF. CDR3 sequence (DNA): TGTGCCAGCAGCCAGACAGGGGTGGTTTCTGGGGCCAACGTCCTGACTTTC.

This chain links TRBV4-1 with TRBJ1-2; 9 bases align to TRBD1. V shed 2 bases and J 7 bases; nucleotides not matched to a gene: 8. Germline-derived CDR1 and CDR2 are MGHRA and YSYEKL. The CDR3 runs to 15 residues. DNA of the CDR3: TGCGCCAGCAGCCAACCGGGACAGGGTATCTTTGGCTACACCTTC. It encodes CASSQPGQGIFGYTF.

The chain employs TRBV6-2 or TRBV6-3 and TRBJ1-1, with D unclear. Germline CDR1 reads MNHEY; CDR2 reads SVGEGT. Trimming stripped 6 bases from V and 7 bases from J, with 12 bases between. This CDR3 contains 12 residues. The chain's CDR3 is CASSPAGNEAFF. CDR3 nucleotide sequence: TGTGCCAGCAGCCCCGCCGGGAATGAAGCTTTCTTT.

The CDR3 DNA reads TGTGCCAGCACCAGACTAGCGGGGGAGAGAAATGAGCAGTTCTTC. This sequence encodes CASTRLAGERNEQFF. This chain uses TRBV6-5 with TRBJ2-1; 12 positions match TRBD2. Germline V CDR1 and CDR2: MNHEY, SVGAGI. CDR3 length equals 15 residues. With V trimmed by 7 bases and J by 7 bases, 8 bases remained unmatched.

The chain recombines TRBV7-2 with TRBJ2-7, with a tentative D call TRBD1 (6 bases). This CDR3 has 16 residues. V was cut by 1 base and J by 1 base, with 14 bases left in between. The germline CDR1 and CDR2 sequences are SGHTA and FQGNSA. DNA for the CDR3: TGTGCCAGCAGCTTAGGGACAGCGGTGACATCCTACGAGCAGTACTTC. Translating gives CASSLGTAVTSYEQYF.

V is TRBV7-2 and J is TRBJ2-5, with 11 positions matching TRBD2. The J segment lost 2 bases and the V segment lost 2 bases, leaving 4 bases of the junction unmatched. Per germline, CDR1 SGHTA and CDR2 FQGNSA. The CDR3 has 16 residues. Here the CDR3 reads CASSLSASGGQETQYF. The DNA for the CDR3 is TGTGCCAGCAGCTTATCGGCTAGCGGGGGGCAAGAGACCCAGTACTTC.

The chain is built from TRBV12-3 or TRBV12-4 and TRBJ2-1; D call uncertain. V was trimmed by 1 base and J by 9 bases, leaving 10 bases between them. CDR3 length: 13 amino acids. CDR3 bases: TGTGCCAGCAGTTTAGAAGGGTGGGGTGAGCAGTTCTTC. This codes for CASSLEGWGEQFF.

This chain links TRBV5-1 with TRBJ1-2; TRBD1 might be the D (5 bases). The CDR3 is 14 amino acids. Germline V gives CDR1 SGHRS, CDR2 YFSETQ. Trimming shortened V by 4 bases and J by 7 bases, and 17 bases separated the two germline ends. As DNA, the CDR3 is TGCGCCAGCAGCCGTGGGACGGCTGATCGTGGCTACACCTTC. This translates into CASSRGTADRGYTF.

The chain joins TRBV25-1 to TRBJ2-5; 11 bases fit TRBD1. This CDR3 contains 15 residues. Germline CDR1 reads MGHDK; CDR2 reads SYGVNS. The ends lost 7 bases at V and 5 bases at J; junction bases unmatched: 9. The CDR3 region is CASTEDRGLGETQYF. The CDR3 nucleotides read TGTGCCAGCACGGAGGACAGGGGGCTTGGGGAGACCCAGTACTTC.

This chain uses TRBV27 with TRBJ1-6, with D possibly being TRBD1 (5 bases). The V end lost 0 bases, the J end lost 1 base, and 22 bases lay between the germline ends. Germline V CDR1 and CDR2: MNHEY, SMNVEV (reference sequence). The CDR3 consists of 21 residues. CDR3 amino acids: CASSLSFAGLVQGSYNSPLHF. Written as DNA, the CDR3 is TGTGCCAGCAGTTTATCATTCGCAGGGCTGGTTCAAGGTTCCTATAATTCACCCCTCCACTTT.

The chain carries TRBV12-5 and TRBJ1-1; the D is unclear. This CDR3 comprises 15 residues. The germline V gene has CDR1 LGHNT and CDR2 FRNRAP. The ends were cut back, 4 bases at V and 2 bases at J, with 14 bases in the middle. CDR3 bases: TGTGCTAGTGGTTCCCGACTAGGCCGTAACACTGAAGCTTTCTTT. It codes for CASGSRLGRNTEAFF.

The V call is TRBV4-2, the J call TRBJ2-7; a weak D match, TRBD1 (6 bases). This CDR3 is built from 13 residues. V was trimmed by 0 bases and J by 6 bases, leaving 9 bases between them. The germline CDR1 and CDR2 sequences are LGHNA and YNFKEQ. The chain's CDR3 is CASSQDRGREQYF. The DNA for the CDR3 is TGTGCCAGCAGCCAAGACAGGGGACGCGAGCAGTACTTC.

This chain uses TRBV3-1 (or the pseudogene TRBV3-2) with TRBJ2-1; 7 bases map to TRBD2. The CDR3 length is 15 residues. CDR1 LGHDT and CDR2 YNNKEL come from the germline V gene (reference sequence). With V trimmed by 4 bases and J by 3 bases, 6 bases remained unmatched. The CDR3 region is CASSRGAGVYNEQFF. The CDR3 DNA follows: TGTGCCAGCAGCCGCGGGGCGGGAGTCTACAATGAGCAGTTCTTC.

This clone was seen once. V gene TRBV7-2 combines with J gene TRBJ2-7; TRBD1 matches at 8 bases. CDR3 length: 14 residues. The V and J ends lost 7 bases and 6 bases, in that order; junction bases with no gene match: 11. Germline V gene sequence: CDR1 SGHTA, CDR2 FQGNSA. CDR3 sequence: CASKTGQGGFEQYF. CDR3 DNA sequence: TGTGCCAGCAAAACTGGACAGGGAGGTTTCGAGCAGTACTTC.

DNA for the CDR3: TGTGCCAGCACCCGAGGAGGGACCCAAGAGACCCAGTACTTC. Its protein is CASTRGGTQETQYF. The chain couples TRBV28 to TRBJ2-5; maybe TRBD2 (6 bases). The V gene's germline CDR1 is MDHEN and CDR2 SYDVKM. CDR3 size: 14 residues. V dropped 7 bases and J dropped 1 base, with 13 bases sitting between them.

The chain combines TRBV7-2 with TRBJ2-7; TRBD2 is a possible D gene (5 bases). V lost 5 bases and J lost 3, with 11 bases in between. The CDR3 totals 13 residues. Per the germline V gene, CDR1 is SGHTA and CDR2 is FQGNSA. This chain's CDR3 is CASSPRLNYEQYF. The CDR3 nucleotides are TGTGCCAGCAGCCCGCGACTAAACTACGAGCAGTACTTC.

The chain employs TRBV6-2 or TRBV6-3 and TRBJ1-3; tentatively, D is TRBD1 (6 bases). V was cut by 2 bases and J by 1 base, with 9 bases left in between. The CDR3 has 15 residues. Germline-derived CDR1 and CDR2 are MNHEY and SVGEGT. CDR3 loop: CASSYVGASGNTIYF. The CDR3 bases are TGTGCCAGCAGTTACGTGGGGGCTTCTGGAAACACCATATATTTT.

CDR3 in amino acids: CASGRDIWGTEAFF. CDR3 coding DNA: TGTGCTAGTGGTCGGGACATCTGGGGTACTGAAGCTTTCTTT. V is TRBV12-5 and J is TRBJ1-1; the D gene is possibly TRBD1 (6 bases). Trimming removed 5 bases from V and 5 bases from J, with 15 bases in between. Germline CDR1 is LGHNT and CDR2 is FRNRAP. The CDR3 is 14 amino acids.

The J gene is TRBJ2-3, the V gene TRBV9; TRBD2 aligns across 8 bases. V lost 6 bases to trimming and J lost 4 bases; unmatched junction nucleotides: 13. This CDR3 is built from 16 residues. The germline CDR1 and CDR2 sequences are SGDLS and YYNGEE. CDR3 DNA sequence: TGTGCCAGCACGCTGCGGGGGGTCCCCTCCGCAGATACGCAGTATTTT. Translated: CASTLRGVPSADTQYF.

The V gene is TRBV24-1, the J gene TRBJ1-3; 10 bases agree with TRBD1. Germline V gene lookup returns CDR1 KGHDR and CDR2 SFDVKD. V shed 7 bases, J shed 2 bases, and the junction held 4 bases outside the gene matches. The CDR3 contains 15 residues. CDR3 amino acids: CATRGQGVPGNTIYF. The CDR3, as DNA: TGTGCCACCAGAGGACAGGGGGTACCTGGAAACACCATATATTTT.